This T cell receptor beta chain was recorded in a study of T-cell memory formation after mild COVID-19 (dated by TCRdb to about 2021). About the investigation overall: TCR sequence clusters from the two donors were found to be largely donor specific. Two young, previously healthy adult volunteers made up the cohort, one male and one female. In a couple of donors, T-cell clones that expanded and contracted after mild COVID-19 were tracked by sequencing TCRalpha and TCRbeta repertoires over time. Broader findings and caveats from the paper: SARS-CoV-2 specificity was not confirmed for the second-wave clones peaking on day 37. Some responding clones were detected in pre-infection memory, suggesting pre-existing cross-reactive memory T cells joined the SARS-CoV-2 response. Contracting CD4+ clones appeared mostly in the CM and EM memory subsets, whereas CD8+ clones were enriched in EMRA. From day 15 to 85, contracting clones showed balanced CD4/CD8 phenotypes, whereas a second wave of clones that expanded from day 15 to 37 leaned towards CD4+. The study included only a couple of mild cases, and larger cohorts that include severe cases with pre-infection samples were judged to be necessary.

Ficoll-Paque density gradient centrifugation was the method used to isolate PBMCs. The CDR3, from cysteine to phenylalanine, totals 14 residues. Only the CDR3 part of the read is kept: 42 bases, read in frame from the first base. Trimming takes 4 bases from V and 2 bases from J, and the germline ends sit 9 bases apart. The germline V gene sets CDR1 to SGHDN and CDR2 to FVKESK. Sequencing was performed on an Illumina NovaSeq 6000. cDNA libraries for TCRalpha and TCRbeta were prepared by 5'RACE using constant-segment primers, with sample barcodes and unique molecular identifiers added. Trizol reagent was used to extract RNA from every sample. The libraries were amplified in two PCR steps, and the second step added a second sample barcode and Illumina TruSeq adapters. Libraries were sequenced on an Illumina NovaSeq with 2 x 150 bp paired-end reads. The paper's data handling went like this. With migec v1.2.7, reads were demultiplexed and then collapsed into UMI-guided consensus sequences. With mixcr v2.1.11, UMI consensuses were aligned to TRA and TRB V and J templates and assembled into clonotypes. Expanded or contracted clonotypes were those called significant by both edgeR and NoisET, with noise models trained on biological replicates. For edgeR calls, the thresholds were a false discovery rate-adjusted p below 0.01 and a log2 fold-change of 1. As an exploratory analysis of dynamics, max-normalized trajectories of the 1000 most abundant clonotypes were examined by PCA with hierarchical clustering. Each responding clone was given a CD4 or CD8 phenotype based on the CD4+ and CD8+ repertoires, which had been sequenced separately. In-frame beta chains were kept once TCRdb had trimmed the public reads at Q25 with fastp and called clones with MiXCR. CDR3 protein sequences are deduplicated, and each keeps its most common genes and DNA. The V and J calls and clone size come from TCRdb's table, not from the authors' own analysis. Counted in this sample were about 240,000 distinct CDR3 sequences; roughly 10% of them appeared once. The ten largest account for under 25% of the sample.

Remarks on this clonotype: The specificity of this receptor is unknown. No clone much larger than this one lies a single base away; base qualities are absent.

The clonotype was recovered from a man in his late teens or twenties who had mild COVID-19 (a few samples of this study predate the infection). The sample titles of this study are shuffled in the database, so cell type and time point are left out; the donor was told from shared clones. Material: PBMCs or a T cell subset sorted from them (not recorded which). The chain was built from TRBV14 and TRBJ2-4, with the D segment possibly TRBD1 or TRBD2, each aligning over 5 bases. At the DNA level, the sequence is TGTGCCAGCAGCCGATGGGGGACCAAAAACATTCAGTACTTC. Protein translation: CASSRWGTKNIQYF.